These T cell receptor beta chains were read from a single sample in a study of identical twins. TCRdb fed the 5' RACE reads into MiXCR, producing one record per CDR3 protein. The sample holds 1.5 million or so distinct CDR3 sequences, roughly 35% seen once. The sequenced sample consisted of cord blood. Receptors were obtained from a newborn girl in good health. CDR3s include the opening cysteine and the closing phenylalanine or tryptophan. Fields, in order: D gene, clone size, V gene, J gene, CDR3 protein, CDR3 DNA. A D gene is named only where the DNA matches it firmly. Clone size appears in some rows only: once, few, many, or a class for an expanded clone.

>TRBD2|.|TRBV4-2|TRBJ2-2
CASSQERAAGLGELFF
TGTGCCAGCAGCCAAGAGCGGGCAGCGGGGCTCGGGGAGCTGTTTTTT
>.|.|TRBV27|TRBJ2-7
CASSPRTLSSYEQYF
TGTGCCAGCAGTCCCAGGACCCTTAGCTCCTACGAGCAGTACTTC
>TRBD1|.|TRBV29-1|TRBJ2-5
CSVETAGGVETQYF
TGCAGCGTTGAAACGGCAGGGGGTGTCGAGACCCAGTACTTC
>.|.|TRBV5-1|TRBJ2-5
CASSLLPAIQETQYF
TGCGCCAGCAGCTTACTGCCGGCCATCCAAGAGACCCAGTACTTC
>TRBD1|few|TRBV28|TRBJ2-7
CASSFLLGTAYEQYF
TGTGCCAGCAGTTTTTTGCTCGGGACAGCATACGAGCAGTACTTC
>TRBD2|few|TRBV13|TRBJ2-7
CASSAQLGGGASYYEQYF
TGTGCCAGCAGCGCCCAACTGGGCGGGGGGGCCTCCTACTACGAGCAGTACTTC
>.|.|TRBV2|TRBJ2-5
CASTSGFHRGYF
TGTGCCAGCACCTCAGGATTCCATCGCGGGTACTTC
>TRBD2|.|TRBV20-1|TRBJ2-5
CSARDFAGASMETQYF
TGCAGTGCTAGAGATTTTGCGGGAGCTAGTATGGAGACCCAGTACTTC
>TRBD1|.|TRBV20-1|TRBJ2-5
CSARWDRGETQYF
TGCAGTGCTAGATGGGACAGGGGAGAGACCCAGTACTTC
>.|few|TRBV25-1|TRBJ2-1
CASSGWEGGGYNEQFF
TGTGCCAGCAGTGGATGGGAGGGGGGGGGATACAATGAGCAGTTCTTC
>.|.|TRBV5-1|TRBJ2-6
CASSLGGGAGANVLTF
TGCGCCAGCAGCTTGGGGGGGGGCGCTGGGGCCAACGTCCTGACTTTC
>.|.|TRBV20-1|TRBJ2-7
CSARVGRHAYEQYF
TGCAGTGCTAGAGTGGGCCGGCATGCCTACGAGCAGTACTTC
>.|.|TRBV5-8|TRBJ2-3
CASSLEGQNTDTQYF
TGTGCCAGCAGCTTGGAAGGGCAGAACACAGATACGCAGTATTTT
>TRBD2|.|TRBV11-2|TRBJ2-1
CASSLELARLYNEQFF
TGTGCCAGCAGCTTAGAACTAGCGAGACTCTACAATGAGCAGTTCTTC
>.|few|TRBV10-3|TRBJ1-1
CAISTGPRATEAFF
TGTGCCATCAGTACCGGACCGAGAGCCACTGAAGCTTTCTTT
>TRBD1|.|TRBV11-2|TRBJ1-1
CASRNTRGWDRGDEAFF
TGTGCCAGCAGAAACACCCGGGGTTGGGACAGGGGAGATGAAGCTTTCTTT
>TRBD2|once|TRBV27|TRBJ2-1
CASSSSRLAGVSNEQFF
TGTGCCAGCAGTTCCTCCCGACTAGCGGGAGTTAGCAATGAGCAGTTCTTC
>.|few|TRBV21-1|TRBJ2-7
CASSKRWFGGVSYEQYF
TGTGCCAGCAGCAAAAGATGGTTTGGGGGGGTCTCCTACGAGCAGTACTTC
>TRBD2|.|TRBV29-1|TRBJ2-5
CSVGASGKQETQYF
TGCAGCGTTGGAGCTAGCGGGAAACAAGAGACCCAGTACTTC
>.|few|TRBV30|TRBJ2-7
CAWSPGVMDQYF
TGTGCCTGGAGTCCAGGGGTGATGGACCAGTACTTC
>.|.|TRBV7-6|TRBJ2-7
CASSFRSVGYEQYF
TGTGCCAGCAGCTTTCGATCAGTGGGCTACGAGCAGTACTTC
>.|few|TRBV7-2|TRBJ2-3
CASSFGGGLGTQYF
TGTGCCAGCAGCTTCGGTGGCGGGTTGGGTACGCAGTATTTT
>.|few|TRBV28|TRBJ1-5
CASSLIGSNQPQHF
TGTGCCAGCAGTTTAATAGGGAGCAATCAGCCCCAGCATTTT
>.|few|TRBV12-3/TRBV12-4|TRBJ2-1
CASRSGTGYNEQFF
TGTGCCAGCAGGTCCGGGACTGGATACAATGAGCAGTTCTTC
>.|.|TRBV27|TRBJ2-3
CASSVRQRSTDTQYF
TGTGCCAGCAGTGTCAGACAGAGGAGCACAGATACGCAGTATTTT
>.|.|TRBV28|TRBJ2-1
CASSVNWGSYNEQFF
TGTGCCAGCAGTGTAAACTGGGGATCCTACAATGAGCAGTTCTTC
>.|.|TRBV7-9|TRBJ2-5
CASSGPPQYDEQYF
TGTGCCAGCAGCGGACCCCCACAGTACGATGAGCAGTACTTC
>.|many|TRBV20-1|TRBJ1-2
CSARDPAGYGYTF
TGCAGTGCTAGAGACCCCGCAGGCTATGGCTACACCTTC
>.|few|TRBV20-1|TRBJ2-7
CSARATWIYEQYF
TGCAGTGCTAGAGCGACTTGGATTTACGAGCAGTACTTC
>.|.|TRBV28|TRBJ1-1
CASSLHRADTEAFF
TGTGCCAGCAGTTTACACAGGGCGGACACTGAAGCTTTCTTT